Following are 28 T cell receptor beta chains from one sample sequenced in a study of neurological immune-mediated disorders. TCRdb itself ran the 5' RACE reads through MiXCR, one entry per CDR3 protein. The data show 100,000 or so distinct CDR3 sequences, 3.5% seen once. Source material: PBMCs. Receptor source: a woman aged 18-29 years with multiple sclerosis.

This clonotype was counted many times. The chain has TRBV15 and TRBJ2-1, with TRBD2 matching 9 bases. CDR3 length equals 18 residues. Germline V CDR1 and CDR2: LNHNV, YYDKDF (reference sequence). Trimming took 0 bases from V and 4 from J; bases not matched to a gene: 10. CDR3 sequence: CATSRDFQVSGRYNEQFF. In DNA form, the CDR3 reads TGTGCCACCAGCAGAGATTTTCAGGTTAGCGGGAGATACAATGAGCAGTTCTTC.

In its sample, this clonotype was seen many times. The rearrangement uses TRBV5-1 and TRBJ1-2, with no clear D. Trimming pared 0 bases from V and 2 bases from J, leaving 5 bases between. In germline, CDR1 is SGHRS, CDR2 YFSETQ. CDR3 size: 13 residues. The CDR3 spells CASSLAGNYGYTF. Written as DNA, the CDR3 is TGCGCCAGCAGCTTGGCGGGGAACTATGGCTACACCTTC. Combining the CDR3 with reference TRBV5-1 and TRBJ1-2 gives the whole variable domain KAGVTQTPRYLIKTRGQQVTLSCSPISGHRSVSWYQQTPGQGLQFLFEYFSETQRNKGNFPGRFSGRQFSNSRSEMNVSTLELGDSALYLCASSLAGNYGYTFGSGTRLTVV.

This clonotype showed up many times. V gene TRBV10-1 combines with J gene TRBJ2-7, with TRBD2 matching 12 bases. The CDR3 runs to 15 residues. The V and J ends lost 2 bases and 4 bases, in that order; junction bases with no gene match: 3. The V gene's germline CDR1 is WNHNN and CDR2 SYGVQD (reference sequence). The CDR3, as DNA: TGCGCCAGCAGTGAGACTAGCGGGGGGTTGTACGAGCAGTACTTC. It encodes CASSETSGGLYEQYF.

The sample holds many counts of this clonotype. The chain uses TRBV20-1 and TRBJ1-5, with D perhaps TRBD1 (5 bases). Trimming took 3 bases from V and 5 from J, leaving 11 bases between them. The CDR3 contains 13 residues. Germline CDR1 and CDR2: DFQATT and SNEGSKA (reference sequence). For the CDR3, the DNA is TGCAGTGCTAGGACACAGGAATATCAGCCCCAGCATTTT. Its protein product is CSARTQEYQPQHF.

Note on this clonotype: Given a much more abundant clone one base away, this may be a read error. The chain is built from TRBV5-6 and TRBJ2-7; unclear D gene. The germline V gene has CDR1 SGHDT and CDR2 YYEEEE. The CDR3 is 11 residues long. CDR3 in DNA: TGTGACAGCAGCCATACCTACGAGCAGTACTTC. Protein: CDSSHTYEQYF.

This clonotype was seen at least ten times. The J gene is TRBJ2-7, the V gene TRBV5-1; D may be TRBD1 or TRBD2 (5 bases each). This CDR3 has 14 residues. V was clipped by 4 bases and J by 4 bases, with 15 bases between them. In germline, CDR1 is SGHRS, CDR2 YFSETQ. The CDR3 here is CASSGTENLYEQYF. The DNA of the CDR3 is TGCGCCAGCAGCGGGACGGAGAACCTTTACGAGCAGTACTTC.

In this sample, this clonotype turned up many times. This chain uses TRBV5-1 with TRBJ1-1; tentative D call: TRBD1 (6 bases). The germline CDR1 and CDR2 sequences are SGHRS and YFSETQ. Trimming shortened V by 5 bases and J by 2 bases, and 19 bases separated the two germline ends. The CDR3 is 16 residues long. DNA of the CDR3: TGCGCCAGCAGTCCTACCTTCGGGGGGGCCAACACTGAAGCTTTCTTT. The encoded protein is CASSPTFGGANTEAFF.

This clonotype appeared many times. This rearrangement joins TRBV5-5 to TRBJ2-2; D is perhaps TRBD1 (6 bases). Trimming stripped 8 bases from V and 2 bases from J, with 13 bases between. Germline CDR1 is SGHKS and CDR2 is YYEKEE (reference sequence). CDR3 length equals 14 residues. The CDR3 sequence is CASHTGPNTGELFF. The DNA of the CDR3 is TGTGCCAGTCATACAGGGCCTAACACCGGGGAGCTGTTTTTT.

This clonotype was observed at least ten times. This sequence joins TRBV28 and TRBJ2-1; D perhaps matches TRBD2 (6 bases). The V end lost 4 bases, the J end lost 0 bases, and 19 bases lay between the germline ends. CDR1 and CDR2 (germline): MDHEN, SYDVKM. The CDR3 is 18 amino acids. Here the CDR3 DNA reads TGTGCCAGCAGTTCCCGCCCCGGGACTTGGAGCTCCTACAATGAGCAGTTCTTC. The encoded protein is CASSSRPGTWSSYNEQFF.

This clonotype has ten or more counts. The V and J genes are TRBV4-3 and TRBJ2-7; D gene ambiguous. Germline V lookup: CDR1 LGHNA, CDR2 YSLEER. CDR3 length: 14 amino acids. The V and J ends lost 0 bases and 7 bases respectively, with 13 bases between them. The DNA of the CDR3 is TGCGCCAGCAGCCAAGATAGAGCCTTACCGGAGCAGTACTTC. Its protein is CASSQDRALPEQYF.

As concerns this clonotype: This may stem from a read error, because a much larger clone lies one nucleotide away. The rearrangement uses TRBV11-2 and TRBJ2-5, with a possible D match to TRBD1 (6 bases). The CDR3 contains 15 residues. Germline-derived CDR1 and CDR2 are SGHAT and FQNNGV. CDR3 sequence reads: CASSLVGGRQENQYF. The CDR3 DNA sequence: TGTGCCAGCAGCTTAGTAGGGGGAAGGCAAGAGAACCAGTACTTC. Drawing the rest from reference TRBV11-2 and TRBJ2-5, the complete variable domain is EAGVAQSPRYKIIEKRQSVAFWCNPISGHATLYWYQQILGQGPKLLIQFQNNGVVDDSQLPKDRFSAERLKGVDSTLKIQPAKLEDSAVYLCASSLVGGRQENQYFGPGTRLLVL.

This clonotype was counted ten times or more. V and J are TRBV5-6 and TRBJ2-3; D is unresolved. V dropped 5 bases and J dropped 2 bases, with 12 bases sitting between them. This CDR3 has 14 residues. From germline, CDR1 is SGHDT and CDR2 YYEEEE. The CDR3 loop is CASRPVGPTDTQYF. Written as DNA, the CDR3 is TGTGCCAGCAGGCCGGTGGGCCCCACAGATACGCAGTATTTT.

A word on this clonotype: This clone may be a read error of a much larger clone one base away. J is TRBJ1-1 and V is TRBV20-1; a weak D match, TRBD1 (5 bases). Germline lookup yields CDR1 DFQATT and CDR2 SNEGSKA (reference sequence). Trimming shortened V by 6 bases and J by 4 bases, and 15 bases separated the two germline ends. The CDR3 covers 13 residues. The CDR3 loop reads CSAPWGVTTEAFF. The CDR3 DNA reads TGCAGTGCACCTTGGGGGGTAACCACTGAAGCTTTCTTT.

This clonotype appeared many times. The chain links TRBV20-1 to TRBJ1-5; D unclear. This CDR3 contains 13 residues. Germline CDR1 is DFQATT and CDR2 is SNEGSKA (reference sequence). Trimming shortened V by 2 bases and J by 6 bases, and 11 bases separated the two germline ends. The CDR3 here is CSARQSSFQPQHF. The CDR3 region has the DNA TGCAGTGCTAGACAATCTTCTTTTCAGCCCCAGCATTTT.

This clonotype appeared many times. V is TRBV9 and J is TRBJ2-7; 10 bases map to TRBD1. V lost 2 bases and J lost 6; bases outside the gene matches: 8. Per germline, CDR1 SGDLS and CDR2 YYNGEE. This CDR3 has 15 residues. Here the CDR3 DNA reads TGTGCCAGCAGCGTGGGGGGACAGGGGTCGGTCGAGCAGTACTTC. Protein: CASSVGGQGSVEQYF.

This clonotype came up many times. The rearrangement links TRBV7-9 to TRBJ2-1; a weak D match, TRBD2 (6 bases). CDR3 size: 13 residues. V was pared by 5 bases and J by 7 bases, with 12 bases between. CDR1 and CDR2 from the germline V gene are SEHNR and FQNEAQ (reference sequence). The CDR3 nucleotides read TGTGCCAGCAGCCGACTAGAGATTAATGAGCAGTTCTTC. Translation gives CASSRLEINEQFF.

The chain couples TRBV29-1 to TRBJ2-7; either TRBD1 or TRBD2 may supply D (5 bases each). The CDR3 consists of 13 residues. CDR1 is SQVTM and CDR2 is ANQGSEA in the germline V gene. Trimming pared 4 bases from V and 2 bases from J, leaving 12 bases between. CDR3 nucleotides: TGCAGCGTTGCCGGGACCGAGCCCTACGAGCAGTACTTC. Amino acids: CSVAGTEPYEQYF.

This clonotype appeared a few times. The chain is built from TRBV7-2 and TRBJ1-4; D unclear. V gave up 5 bases and J gave up 4 bases, with 14 bases separating them. CDR1 and CDR2 from the germline V gene are SGHTA and FQGNSA. The CDR3 totals 15 residues. This CDR3 is CASSPQSLVNEKLFF. CDR3 DNA: TGTGCCAGCAGCCCCCAGAGTTTGGTTAATGAAAAACTGTTTTTT.

The rearrangement uses TRBV9 and TRBJ2-3; a possible D gene is TRBD2 (5 bases). Trimming stripped 4 bases from V and 0 bases from J, with 18 bases between. CDR3 length equals 17 residues. Germline lookup yields CDR1 SGDLS and CDR2 YYNGEE. The DNA for the CDR3 is TGTGCCAGCAGCCCTCTTGGTGGCGGGCAGAGCACAGATACGCAGTATTTT. Its translation: CASSPLGGGQSTDTQYF. Full variable domain (remainder filled in from reference TRBV9 and TRBJ2-3): DSGVTQTPKHLITATGQRVTLRCSPRSGDLSVYWYQQSLDQGLQFLIQYYNGEERAKGNILERFSAQQFPDLHSELNLSSLELGDSALYFCASSPLGGGQSTDTQYFGPGTRLTVL.

This clonotype was recorded many times. This chain connects TRBV5-6 to TRBJ1-2; unclear D gene. Trimming removed 4 bases from V and 5 bases from J, with 15 bases in between. The CDR3 contains 14 residues. Germline values: CDR1 SGHDT, CDR2 YYEEEE. CDR3 protein: CASSRLPRAYGYTF. The CDR3 DNA follows: TGTGCCAGCAGCAGACTTCCCCGAGCGTATGGCTACACCTTC.

This clonotype was picked up many times. The chain joins TRBV20-1 to TRBJ2-7; the D gene is possibly TRBD1 (6 bases). This CDR3 has 12 residues. V shed 5 bases and J shed 2 bases, with 10 bases lying between them. Looked up from germline, CDR1 is DFQATT and CDR2 is SNEGSKA (reference sequence). This CDR3 reads CSARTVAYEQYF. The DNA of the CDR3 is TGCAGTGCTCGGACAGTTGCCTACGAGCAGTACTTC.

This clonotype was found many times. The chain carries TRBV28 and TRBJ1-5; tentative D call: TRBD1 (6 bases). From germline, CDR1 is MDHEN and CDR2 SYDVKM. The germline V and J ends were trimmed by 6 bases and 6 bases, with 15 bases remaining between them. This CDR3 is built from 14 residues. This chain's CDR3 is CASSTNRDSQPQHF. CDR3 sequence (DNA): TGTGCCAGCAGCACAAACAGGGATTCTCAGCCCCAGCATTTT.

This clonotype has ten or more counts. V gene TRBV14 combines with J gene TRBJ2-5; 8 nucleotides agree with TRBD1. The CDR3 length is 15 residues. Germline-derived CDR1 and CDR2 are SGHDN and FVKESK. The V gene end was trimmed by 4 bases and the J gene end by 4 bases; junction bases not matched to a gene: 8. For the CDR3, the DNA is TGTGCCAGCAGCCGATCCATGACAGGGGTAGAGACCCAGTACTTC. Encoded protein: CASSRSMTGVETQYF.

This clonotype has at least ten counts. The CDR3 loop is CASSPHVMGGTTGANVLTF. The CDR3 DNA is TGTGCCAGCAGCCCCCATGTTATGGGGGGCACTACTGGGGCCAACGTCCTGACTTTC. The chain employs TRBV5-5 and TRBJ2-6, with D perhaps given as TRBD1 or TRBD2 (6 bases each). The CDR3 spans 19 residues. CDR1 SGHKS and CDR2 YYEKEE come from the germline V gene (reference sequence). Trimming shortened V by 4 bases and J by 2 bases, and 22 bases separated the two germline ends.

Ten or more counts support this clonotype. The rearrangement uses TRBV29-1 and TRBJ1-2; D is unclear. The CDR3 spans 11 residues. The germline V gene has CDR1 SQVTM and CDR2 ANQGSEA. V lost 4 bases and J 4 bases, leaving 7 bases between the germline ends. The CDR3 loop reads CSVGSAYGYTF. The CDR3 bases are TGCAGCGTTGGCAGTGCCTATGGCTACACCTTC. Full variable domain (rest looked up from reference TRBV29-1 and TRBJ1-2): SAVISQKPSRDICQRGTSLTIQCQVDSQVTMMFWYRQQPGQSLTLIATANQGSEATYESGFVIDKFPISRPNLTFSTLTVSNMSPEDSSIYLCSVGSAYGYTFGSGTRLTVV.

This clonotype has only a few counts. The V and J genes are TRBV20-1 and TRBJ2-7; D perhaps matches TRBD1 (6 bases). V lost 6 bases and J 3 bases, leaving 15 bases between the germline ends. Germline V gene data show CDR1 as DFQATT and CDR2 as SNEGSKA (reference sequence). This CDR3 has 13 residues. The CDR3 sequence: CSARGPGGYEQYF. DNA for the CDR3: TGCAGTGCCAGGGGACCTGGTGGCTACGAGCAGTACTTC.

This clonotype was seen at least ten times. The rearrangement links TRBV5-1 to TRBJ2-1, with D maybe TRBD2 (6 bases). Trimming removed 7 bases at V and 6 bases at J, with 20 bases between. Germline V gives CDR1 SGHRS, CDR2 YFSETQ. The CDR3 extends over 15 amino acids. For the CDR3, the DNA is TGCGCCAGCTCCCCGTGGCGGGGCCCTTTCAATGAGCAGTTCTTC. This translates into CASSPWRGPFNEQFF. Based on the CDR3 plus reference TRBV5-1 and TRBJ2-1, the full variable domain is KAGVTQTPRYLIKTRGQQVTLSCSPISGHRSVSWYQQTPGQGLQFLFEYFSETQRNKGNFPGRFSGRQFSNSRSEMNVSTLELGDSALYLCASSPWRGPFNEQFFGPGTRLTVL.

This clonotype occurred many times. The chain combines TRBV5-1 with TRBJ2-7; possible D gene TRBD1, 5 bases. Germline lookup yields CDR1 SGHRS and CDR2 YFSETQ. The CDR3 spans 14 residues. V was shortened by 0 bases and J by 3 bases, with 10 bases between the two germline ends. The CDR3 DNA is TGCGCCAGCAGCTTGGCGCCGACAGACTACGAGCAGTACTTC. Its protein product is CASSLAPTDYEQYF.